This T cell receptor (beta chain) originates from a study of cytomegalovirus exposure and HLA in healthy donors. General study results and limits: About 87% or about 30% of the time was how often most TCR beta V segments were productive, according to an earlier analysis.

This PCR relied on a set of 60 Vbeta primers and 13 Jbeta primers. Assay used: immunoSEQ multiplex PCR; TCRdb lists only in-frame clones, some missing. The sample records under 200,000 clones, approximately 83% being singletons. Concerning this clone: Its antigen remains unknown.

V shed 1 base and J shed 3 bases, with 13 bases lying between them. Germline-derived CDR1 and CDR2 are SGHVS and FQNEAQ. The CDR3 is 15 amino acids. Material for sequencing was PBMCs. The TCR sequence derives from a man between 18 and 35 years old in good health and CMV-seropositive. This sequence joins TRBV7-8 and TRBJ2-7; D remains ambiguous. The CDR3 spells CASSLELHVNYEQYF. In nucleotides, the CDR3 is TGTGCCAGCAGCTTAGAACTTCATGTTAACTACGAGCAGTACTTC.